The 19 T cell receptor beta chains reported below all come from one sample, sequenced in a study of T cells in Graves' hyperthyroidism and ophthalmopathy. Amplification of TCR beta CDR3 regions was performed using RNA transcripts as template. The primer set for the first-round RT-PCR of the TCR CDR3 was HTBI. TCRdb ran MiXCR on the multiplex PCR reads and lists one entry per CDR3 protein. The data show nearly 600,000 distinct CDR3 sequences, 12% to 15% seen once. Sequences were obtained from blood. The receptor source for this set is a woman between 18 and 29 years old with Graves' ophthalmopathy.

This chain connects TRBV5-4 to TRBJ2-3; D is perhaps TRBD2 (6 bases). The CDR3 runs 13 residues. The V and J ends lost 4 bases and 7 bases respectively, with 13 bases between them. The germline CDR1 and CDR2 sequences are SGHNT and YYREEE (reference sequence). CDR3 loop: CASSPRDAHTQYF. Written as DNA, the CDR3 is TGTGCCAGCAGCCCGCGGGACGCCCATACGCAGTATTTT.

The J gene is TRBJ2-7, the V gene TRBV28; 9 nucleotides line up with TRBD1. Germline V gives CDR1 MDHEN, CDR2 SYDVKM. CDR3 size: 14 residues. V was pared by 7 bases and J by 1 base, with 5 bases of the junction left unmatched. CDR3 in DNA: TGTGCCAGCACCCCGACAGGGGGGTCCTACGAGCAGTACTTC. Translated: CASTPTGGSYEQYF. Full variable domain (outside the CDR3, taken from reference TRBV28 and TRBJ2-7): DVKVTQSSRYLVKRTGEKVFLECVQDMDHENMFWYRQDPGLGLRLIYFSYDVKMKEKGDIPEGYSVSREKKERFSLILESASTNQTSMYLCASTPTGGSYEQYFGPGTRLTVT.

In its sample, this clonotype was seen a few times. The V gene is TRBV5-4, the J gene TRBJ2-1, with TRBD1 matching over 10 bases. Trimming removed 0 bases from V and 6 bases from J; junction bases left unmatched: 6. CDR3 length equals 16 residues. The germline V gene encodes CDR1 SGHNT and CDR2 YYREEE (reference sequence). Written as DNA, the CDR3 is TGTGCCAGCAGCTTGGGGGGGGGGACAGGGGTCAATGAGCAGTTCTTC. Protein product: CASSLGGGTGVNEQFF.

Written as DNA, the CDR3 is TGTGCCAGCAGTTTGAGAGGGACTAGCGGGATTATTGAGCAGTTCTTC. Amino acid sequence: CASSLRGTSGIIEQFF. The chain couples TRBV28 to TRBJ2-1, with TRBD2 identical over 13 bases. The CDR3 runs to 16 residues. V lost 3 bases and J lost 9; bases outside the gene matches: 8. Germline-derived CDR1 and CDR2 are MDHEN and SYDVKM.

The chain couples TRBV28 to TRBJ2-6; D is unclear. This CDR3 spans 15 amino acids. V shed 2 bases and J shed 2 bases, with 7 bases lying between them. Per the germline V gene, CDR1 is MDHEN and CDR2 is SYDVKM. The CDR3 spells CASSLRQTGANVLTF. CDR3 bases: TGTGCCAGCAGTTTAAGGCAGACTGGGGCCAACGTCCTGACTTTC.

This clonotype was counted at least ten times. The chain uses TRBV29-1 and TRBJ1-2; the D is unclear. V was cut by 3 bases and J by 0 bases, with 8 bases left in between. CDR3 size: 13 residues. Germline lookup yields CDR1 SQVTM and CDR2 ANQGSEA. CDR3: CSVDAGANYGYTF. The CDR3 coding sequence is TGCAGCGTTGACGCCGGAGCTAACTATGGCTACACCTTC.

This clonotype was seen at least ten times. The chain joins TRBV13 to TRBJ2-7; no firm D call. Germline lookup yields CDR1 PRHDT and CDR2 FYEKMQ (reference sequence). Between the trimmed V and J ends, which lost 1 base and 7 bases, there was a span of 11 bases. The CDR3 sequence is 13 residues long. In DNA form, the CDR3 reads TGTGCCAGCAGCTTAGAGTTAGGCGGTGAGCAGTACTTC. Residues: CASSLELGGEQYF.

The gene calls are TRBV20-1 and TRBJ2-7; 15 nucleotides match TRBD2. CDR1 and CDR2 (germline): DFQATT, SNEGSKA (reference sequence). This CDR3 is 18 amino acids long. Unmatched junction bases numbered 6, after V lost 0 bases and J lost 0 bases. For the CDR3, the DNA is TGCAGTGCTAGAGAGGAATGGACTAGCGGGAGGGCCTCCTACGAGCAGTACTTC. It codes for CSAREEWTSGRASYEQYF.

This clonotype was seen at least ten times. The J gene is TRBJ2-1, the V gene TRBV20-1; 9 bases fit TRBD1. CDR3 length: 15 residues. Losses at the gene ends were 4 bases for V and 5 bases for J; bases not matched to a gene: 9. The germline V gene encodes CDR1 DFQATT and CDR2 SNEGSKA (reference sequence). The CDR3 protein is CSAITGQGIHNEQFF. In nucleotides, the CDR3 is TGCAGTGCTATCACGGGACAGGGAATTCACAATGAGCAGTTCTTC.

The chain employs TRBV11-3 and TRBJ2-2; 8 bases are shared with TRBD2. The CDR3 is made up of 16 amino acids. CDR1 is SGHNT and CDR2 is YENEEA in the germline V gene. J gave up 5 bases and V 0 bases, and 5 bases lay outside the gene matches. The CDR3 DNA sequence: TGTGCCAGCAGCTTAGACGTCCAGCGGGGGACCGGGGAGCTGTTTTTT. It translates to CASSLDVQRGTGELFF.

This clonotype was seen at least ten times. V gene TRBV24-1 combines with J gene TRBJ1-1; 10 bases align to TRBD1. Germline values: CDR1 KGHDR, CDR2 SFDVKD. CDR3 length: 14 residues. V lost 5 bases, J lost 5 bases, and 4 bases stayed unmatched. The CDR3 coding sequence is TGTGCCACCAGTGCCCCGGACAGGGGGACTGAAGCTTTCTTT. Protein: CATSAPDRGTEAFF.

The chain couples TRBV4-3 to TRBJ1-5; D is uncertain. Germline CDR1 LGHNA, CDR2 YSLEER. V lost 2 bases and J lost 3, with 11 bases in between. The CDR3 extends over 15 amino acids. For the CDR3, the DNA is TGCGCCAGCAGCCAAAGTGTAAACGCCAATCAGCCCCAGCATTTT. It is translated as CASSQSVNANQPQHF.

The rearrangement links TRBV7-9 to TRBJ1-4, with 8 bases matching TRBD1. The CDR3 is 14 amino acids. The trim removed 5 bases at V and 8 bases at J, leaving 7 bases unmatched. Per germline, CDR1 SEHNR and CDR2 FQNEAQ (reference sequence). Written as DNA, the CDR3 is TGTGCCAGCAGCCCGACAGGGGTACAGGAAAAACTGTTTTTT. Translating it yields CASSPTGVQEKLFF.

V and J are TRBV7-9 and TRBJ2-7, with D perhaps being TRBD1 or TRBD2 (5 bases each). V was pared by 3 bases and J by 2 bases, with 8 bases between. CDR3 length equals 13 residues. Germline CDR1 and CDR2: SEHNR and FQNEAQ (reference sequence). The CDR3 nucleotides are TGTGCCAGCAGCTTTGGGGACCCCTACGAGCAGTACTTC. Translating gives CASSFGDPYEQYF.

This clonotype was seen repeatedly, ten times or more. This chain links TRBV24-1 with TRBJ1-4; no reliable D call. V lost 3 bases and J 6 bases, leaving 10 bases between the germline ends. The CDR3 has 14 amino acids. Per the germline V gene, CDR1 is KGHDR and CDR2 is SFDVKD. CDR3: CATSDPGRDEKLFF. DNA for the CDR3: TGTGCCACCAGTGATCCCGGCCGGGATGAAAAACTGTTTTTT.

In this sample, this clonotype turned up a few times. The chain combines TRBV9 with TRBJ2-1, with 15 bases aligning to TRBD2. CDR3 size: 16 residues. With 3 bases clipped from V and 4 bases from J, the junction kept 2 bases outside the gene matches. The V gene's germline CDR1 is SGDLS and CDR2 YYNGEE. In DNA, the CDR3 is TGTGCCAGCAGCGGGACTAGCGGGAGGGCATACAATGAGCAGTTCTTC. Translating it yields CASSGTSGRAYNEQFF.

The rearrangement uses TRBV30 and TRBJ2-5; D not resolved. V lost 5 bases to trimming and J lost 7 bases, with 14 bases between them. The CDR3 consists of 12 residues. The germline V gene has CDR1 GTSNPN and CDR2 SVGIG (reference sequence). The CDR3 loop is CAWSPEQRTQYF. DNA for the CDR3: TGTGCCTGGTCTCCTGAGCAGCGGACCCAGTACTTC.

This clonotype occurred once. The chain joins TRBV19 to TRBJ1-2, with a weak D call TRBD1 (5 bases). The germline V gene encodes CDR1 LNHDA and CDR2 SQIVND (reference sequence). V gave up 3 bases and J gave up 5 bases, with 16 bases separating them. The CDR3 has 15 amino acids. The CDR3 reads CASSISTNKGYGYTF. As DNA, the CDR3 is TGTGCCAGTAGTATCAGCACTAACAAGGGGTATGGCTACACCTTC.

The V and J genes are TRBV2 and TRBJ1-2; maybe TRBD1 (6 bases). This CDR3 has 13 amino acids. Germline CDR1 is SNHLY and CDR2 is FYNNEI. V was cut by 10 bases and J by 2 bases, with 14 bases left in between. CDR3 residues: CATPWDKNYGYTF. The CDR3 DNA follows: TGTGCCACCCCGTGGGACAAAAACTATGGCTACACCTTC.